The clone carrying this TCR beta chain was picked up a small number of times. Its antigen is currently unknown. This sample was included in a study of vaccination and CD4 T cells after COVID-19. Looking at the study overall: Two mRNA vaccine doses were given, either BNT162b2 or mRNA-1273.

Sequence data for DNA of cultured CD4+ T cells were generated by the Oncomine TCR Beta short-read assay. TCRdb independently ran MiXCR on the PCR reads; one entry per CDR3 protein. The sample shows under 30,000 distinct CDR3 sequences, about 40% of them seen only once. CDR1 and CDR2 from the germline V gene are DFQATT and SNEGSKA (reference sequence). V shed 5 bases, J shed 1 base, and the junction held 9 bases outside the gene matches. CDR3 length equals 18 residues. Time point meaning: late sampling 161 to 241 days after vaccination in a few convalescent patients. Treatment indicated: roughly nine-day PBMC culture with coronavirus spike peptide pools or control peptides (ViraFEST assay). Via ViraFEST, peptide pools expanded antigen-specific T cells before TCR sequencing.

This rearrangement joins TRBV20-1 to TRBJ2-1; TRBD2 matches at 15 bases. Sequenced here: CD4+ T cells from blood, cultured in vitro, sampled about 7 months after SARS-CoV-2 vaccination. The origin of this receptor is a human donor who had recovered from COVID-19. CDR3 loop: CSAPTTGLAGGSYNEQFF. The CDR3 DNA sequence: TGCAGTGCTCCTACTACAGGACTAGCGGGAGGGTCCTACAATGAGCAGTTCTTC.